This T cell receptor (beta chain) came from a study of shared clonotypes between healthy human individuals. General observations from the study: Since donors were few, the genetic and exposure-history diversity represented was limited. Clonotype sharing across donors was expected to vary with sequencing depth.

This CDR3 has 13 residues. V lost 7 bases, J lost 1 base, and 11 bases lay in between. From germline, CDR1 is SGHRS and CDR2 YFSETQ. The study separated CD4+ cells into CD45RA+ naive and CD45RA-negative memory subsets. Turning to this clone: The antigen remains unidentified.

Clones were sequenced by immunoSEQ multiplex PCR, and TCRdb holds only the in-frame ones, with some missing. This sample has about 1.1 million clones, with 75% to 85% found just once. The specimen sequenced was memory CD4+ T cells from PBMCs. Subset of the sample: CD45RA-negative fraction. V and J are TRBV5-1 and TRBJ2-5; D is possibly TRBD2 (6 bases). The source of this sequence is a man between 18 and 35 years old in good health. Some clones in this sample may be carry-over from other donors' samples. The CDR3 bases are TGCGCCAGCGCCGGGGACTCCCAAGAGACCCAGTACTTC. The encoded protein is CASAGDSQETQYF. Drawing the rest from reference TRBV5-1 and TRBJ2-5, the complete variable domain is KAGVTQTPRYLIKTRGQQVTLSCSPISGHRSVSWYQQTPGQGLQFLFEYFSETQRNKGNFPGRFSGRQFSNSRSEMNVSTLELGDSALYLCASAGDSQETQYFGPGTRLLVL.